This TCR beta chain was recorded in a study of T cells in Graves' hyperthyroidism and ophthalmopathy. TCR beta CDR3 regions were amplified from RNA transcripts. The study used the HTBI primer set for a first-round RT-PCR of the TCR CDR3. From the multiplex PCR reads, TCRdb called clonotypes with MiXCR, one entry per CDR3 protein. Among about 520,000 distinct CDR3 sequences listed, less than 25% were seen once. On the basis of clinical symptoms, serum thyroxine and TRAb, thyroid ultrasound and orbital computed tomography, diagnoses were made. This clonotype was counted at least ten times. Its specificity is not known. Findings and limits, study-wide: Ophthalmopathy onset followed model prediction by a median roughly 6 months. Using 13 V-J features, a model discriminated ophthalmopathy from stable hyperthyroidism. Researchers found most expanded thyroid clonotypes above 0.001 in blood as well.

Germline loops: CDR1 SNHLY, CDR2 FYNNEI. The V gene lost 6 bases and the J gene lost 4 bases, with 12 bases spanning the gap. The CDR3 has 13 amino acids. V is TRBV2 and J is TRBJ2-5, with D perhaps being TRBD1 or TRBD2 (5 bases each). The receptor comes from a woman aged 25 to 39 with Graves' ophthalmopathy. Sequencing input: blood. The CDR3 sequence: CASRGTQGETQYF. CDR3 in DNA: TGTGCCAGCAGAGGGACCCAGGGAGAGACCCAGTACTTC.